One and the same sample provided the 30 T cell receptor beta chains below, sequenced in a study of PD-1 blockade in classical Hodgkin lymphoma. The time point denotes: cycle 4 day 1 (C4D1), after 6 weeks of nivolumab. Every one of the patients relapsed after autologous stem cell transplantation (brentuximab vedotin exposure was variable). Purification of CD4+ T cells from thawed PBMCs was achieved by magnetic negative selection. Clones were read by immunoSEQ multiplex PCR, and TCRdb kept only the in-frame ones, dropping some. The data hold around 18,000 clones, with roughly four fifths observed a single time. Source: CD4+ T cells from blood, taken before the fourth cycle of nivolumab. Receptors originate from a human donor with classical Hodgkin lymphoma.

In its sample, this clone was seen a few times. The rearrangement joins TRBV5-3 to TRBJ2-7, with TRBD2 as a possible D gene (6 bases). TRBV5-3 is an ORF for which the function is uncertain. V was cut by 0 bases and J by 0 bases, with 10 bases left in between. CDR3 size: 15 residues. The CDR3 sequence is CARSLGLGSSYEQYV. CDR3 nucleotides: TGTGCCAGAAGCTTGGGACTAGGGAGCTCCTACGAGCAGTACGTC.

V and J are TRBV10-3 and TRBJ2-2, with D possibly matching TRBD1 (6 bases). CDR1 is ENHRY and CDR2 is SYGVKD in the germline V gene. The CDR3 loop spans 18 amino acids. The V end was cut by 6 bases, the J end by 1 base, with 21 bases between. The CDR3 bases are TGTGCCATCAGCGAACCCAAACCCGGACAGATGAACACCGGGGAGCTGTTTTTT. It specifies CAISEPKPGQMNTGELFF.

The J gene is TRBJ2-6, the V gene TRBV7-2; tentative D call: TRBD1 (6 bases). CDR1 SGHTA and CDR2 FQGNSA come from the germline V gene. The CDR3 is 19 amino acids. V lost 4 bases and J 2 bases, leaving 21 bases between the germline ends. The CDR3 DNA sequence: TGTGCCAGCAGCTCGACTTTGTGGGGGCTATTCGCTGGGGCCAACGTCCTGACTTTC. Its translation is CASSSTLWGLFAGANVLTF.

This clone occurred once. The chain joins TRBV13 to TRBJ2-3, with no clear D. V was clipped by 5 bases and J by 2 bases, with 23 bases between them. Germline V CDR1 and CDR2: PRHDT, FYEKMQ (reference sequence). This CDR3 contains 18 residues. The CDR3 DNA reads TGTGCCAGCAGCCCCCCTCCGTCACCACTGGGCTACACAGATACGCAGTATTTT. Translated, it gives CASSPPPSPLGYTDTQYF.

This chain links TRBV19 with TRBJ2-4, with D perhaps TRBD2 (6 bases). V gave up 0 bases and J gave up 7 bases, with 13 bases separating them. Germline V CDR1 and CDR2: LNHDA, SQIVND (reference sequence). The CDR3 is made up of 15 amino acids. CDR3 protein: CASSIDSTSRNIQYF. The CDR3, as DNA: TGTGCCAGTAGTATAGATTCTACTAGCAGGAACATTCAGTACTTC. Full variable domain (outside the CDR3, taken from reference TRBV19 and TRBJ2-4): DGGITQSPKYLFRKEGQNVTLSCEQNLNHDAMYWYRQDPGQGLRLIYYSQIVNDFQKGDIAEGYSVSREKKESFPLTVTSAQKNPTAFYLCASSIDSTSRNIQYFGAGTRLSVL.

The chain uses TRBV6-6 and TRBJ2-7, with 9 bases aligning to TRBD1. V lost 6 bases, J lost 1 base, and 4 bases stayed unmatched. In germline, CDR1 is MNHNY, CDR2 SVGAGI (reference sequence). The CDR3 totals 14 residues. DNA of the CDR3: TGTGCCAGCAGAACCGGGACAGGGTCCTACGAGCAGTACTTC. The encoded protein is CASRTGTGSYEQYF.

This chain uses TRBV11-2 with TRBJ2-7, with a weak D call TRBD1 (6 bases). Germline V gene lookup returns CDR1 SGHAT and CDR2 FQNNGV. Trimming left V 5 bases short and J 6 bases short, with 23 bases between. The CDR3 runs 16 residues. CDR3 in DNA: TGTGCCAGCAGCGACCGACAAATCGGGACATCGCCCGAGCAGTACTTC. Translated: CASSDRQIGTSPEQYF.

This rearrangement joins TRBV29-1 to TRBJ2-3; either TRBD1 or TRBD2 may fit D (5 bases each). Germline loops: CDR1 SQVTM, CDR2 ANQGSEA. The CDR3 has 15 amino acids. V was trimmed by 2 bases and J by 2 bases, leaving 14 bases between them. This chain's CDR3 is CSVEKAGTNTDTQYF. The CDR3, as DNA: TGCAGCGTTGAAAAGGCCGGGACCAACACAGATACGCAGTATTTT.

Written as DNA, the CDR3 is TGTGCCTGGAGTGTCATGGGCTCCCGAACCGGGGAGCTGTTTTTT. It codes for CAWSVMGSRTGELFF. This chain links TRBV30 with TRBJ2-2, with D unresolved. Germline V gene data show CDR1 as GTSNPN and CDR2 as SVGIG (reference sequence). The CDR3 extends over 15 amino acids. The V and J ends lost 0 bases and 5 bases respectively, with 13 bases between them.

The genes are TRBV28 and TRBJ1-1, with D perhaps TRBD1 (5 bases). V dropped 4 bases and J dropped 4 bases, with 10 bases sitting between them. The CDR3 loop spans 13 amino acids. Germline V CDR1 and CDR2: MDHEN, SYDVKM. For the CDR3, the DNA is TGTGCCAGCAGTTCCGGACAAACCACTGAAGCTTTCTTT. Translated, it gives CASSSGQTTEAFF.

The chain recombines TRBV23-1 with TRBJ2-5; D uncertain. TRBV23-1 is labeled an ORF, and its function is uncertain. This CDR3 has 15 amino acids. V lost 0 bases and J 1 base, leaving 9 bases between the germline ends. The CDR3 loop is CASSQSGVGQETQYF. The CDR3 region has the DNA TGCGCCAGCAGTCAATCGGGCGTAGGCCAAGAGACCCAGTACTTC.

This clone was seen more than once but under ten times. V gene TRBV18 combines with J gene TRBJ1-1; no reliable D call. Germline CDR1 is KGHSH and CDR2 is LQKENI. V was clipped by 2 bases and J by 5 bases, with 12 bases between them. CDR3 size: 14 residues. The CDR3 here is CASSPEGGRTEAFF. In DNA, the CDR3 is TGTGCCAGCTCACCAGAGGGTGGGAGGACTGAAGCTTTCTTT.

The chain combines TRBV18 with TRBJ1-2, with a possible D match to TRBD1 (6 bases). The CDR3 is 14 amino acids. Trimming took 2 bases from V and 3 from J, leaving 10 bases between them. CDR1 is KGHSH and CDR2 is LQKENI in the germline V gene. This CDR3 reads CASSPGGGHYGYTF. The CDR3 region has the DNA TGTGCCAGCTCACCAGGCGGGGGCCACTATGGCTACACCTTC.

The chain links TRBV7-2 to TRBJ1-2, with D unclear. The CDR3 has 13 amino acids. Germline-derived CDR1 and CDR2 are SGHTA and FQGNSA. The V end was cut by 3 bases, the J end by 2 bases, with 7 bases between. The CDR3 DNA follows: TGTGCCAGCAGCTTGCAGCTAAACTATGGCTACACCTTC. Encoded protein: CASSLQLNYGYTF. Full variable domain (missing parts from reference TRBV7-2 and TRBJ1-2): GAGVSQSPSNKVTEKGKDVELRCDPISGHTALYWYRQSLGQGLEFLIYFQGNSAPDKSGLPSDRFSAERTGGSVSTLTIQRTQQEDSAVYLCASSLQLNYGYTFGSGTRLTVV.

J is TRBJ2-7 and V is TRBV9; no clear D gene. From germline, CDR1 is SGDLS and CDR2 YYNGEE. The CDR3 is 13 amino acids. V was pared by 4 bases and J by 2 bases, with 10 bases between. The CDR3 region is CASSKGTTYEQYF. CDR3 nucleotides: TGTGCCAGCAGCAAGGGAACCACCTACGAGCAGTACTTC.

The chain links TRBV9 to TRBJ2-7; TRBD1 or TRBD2 may be the D gene (7 bases each). The CDR3 consists of 15 residues. The germline gives CDR1 SGDLS, CDR2 YYNGEE. V dropped 4 bases and J dropped 0 bases, with 14 bases sitting between them. CDR3 coding DNA: TGTGCCAGCAGCCACCAGGGGGGGAGCTCCTACGAGCAGTACTTC. This sequence encodes CASSHQGGSSYEQYF.

The chain is built from TRBV6-1 and TRBJ1-2; 7 bases agree with TRBD1. The CDR3 loop spans 13 amino acids. The germline V gene has CDR1 MNHNS and CDR2 SASEGT. J lost 7 bases, V lost 8 bases, and 10 bases had no gene match. The CDR3 here is CASEGQVRGGYTF. CDR3 in DNA: TGTGCCAGCGAAGGACAGGTTAGAGGTGGCTACACCTTC.

This sequence joins TRBV29-1 and TRBJ2-3, with D uncertain. The CDR3 is made up of 15 amino acids. The germline CDR1 and CDR2 sequences are SQVTM and ANQGSEA. The V end lost 6 bases, the J end lost 0 bases, and 16 bases lay between the germline ends. The DNA of the CDR3 is TGCAGCGTCAGAAGCGAGAGTTATAGCACAGATACGCAGTATTTT. As protein: CSVRSESYSTDTQYF.

The gene calls are TRBV27 and TRBJ2-7; 7 nucleotides align to TRBD1. Germline V gives CDR1 MNHEY, CDR2 SMNVEV (reference sequence). The V segment lost 0 bases and the J segment 3 bases; nucleotides outside the gene matches: 5. This CDR3 spans 15 amino acids. CDR3 DNA sequence: TGTGCCAGCAGTTTATCCTGGGACAGCCTCTACGAGCAGTACTTC. Its protein is CASSLSWDSLYEQYF.

This chain's CDR3 is CASSYTRGRPNEKLFF. In nucleotides, the CDR3 is TGTGCCAGCAGTTATACCAGGGGGCGCCCTAATGAAAAACTGTTTTTT. The chain employs TRBV7-2 and TRBJ1-4, with 8 bases aligning to TRBD1. V lost 6 bases to trimming and J lost 3 bases; unmatched junction nucleotides: 9. Germline CDR1 reads SGHTA; CDR2 reads FQGNSA. The CDR3 is made up of 16 amino acids.

This chain connects TRBV5-4 to TRBJ1-1; 8 bases align to TRBD1. The CDR3 is made up of 16 amino acids. Germline CDR1 reads SGHNT; CDR2 reads YYREEE (reference sequence). The V segment lost 0 bases and the J segment 0 bases; nucleotides outside the gene matches: 4. For the CDR3, the DNA is TGTGCCAGCAGCTTGGGGGGGGACAGGATGAACACTGAAGCTTTCTTT. It encodes CASSLGGDRMNTEAFF.

The chain employs TRBV19 and TRBJ2-7, with TRBD1 matching 8 bases. CDR3 length equals 15 residues. V dropped 6 bases and J dropped 0; count of bases not matched to a gene: 7. The germline gives CDR1 LNHDA, CDR2 SQIVND (reference sequence). CDR3: CASSRGQVISYEQYF. Written as DNA, the CDR3 is TGTGCCAGTAGCCGGGGACAGGTAATCTCCTACGAGCAGTACTTC.

This clone turned up a few times. The V call is TRBV7-8, the J call TRBJ1-2; tentative D call: TRBD1 (5 bases). Germline V CDR1 and CDR2: SGHVS, FQNEAQ. V lost 11 bases and J 12 bases, leaving 13 bases between the germline ends. The CDR3 covers 9 residues. The CDR3 spells CASGSRDTF. DNA for the CDR3: TGTGCCTCAGGGTCCCGGGACACCTTC.

J is TRBJ2-1 and V is TRBV6-1; 13 nucleotides line up with TRBD2. The germline V gene has CDR1 MNHNS and CDR2 SASEGT. V lost 4 bases and J lost 2; bases outside the gene matches: 5. The CDR3 length is 17 residues. CDR3 DNA sequence: TGTGCCAGCAGTGGGGGACTAGCGGGACAGGCCTACAATGAGCAGTTCTTC. Translation gives CASSGGLAGQAYNEQFF.

This clone occurred a few times. This chain connects TRBV6-6 to TRBJ2-6; TRBD1 matches 7 bases. Per germline, CDR1 MNHNY and CDR2 SVGAGI (reference sequence). Germline trimming cut 6 bases from V and 2 bases from J; bases unmatched to any gene: 4. This CDR3 spans 15 amino acids. CDR3 amino acids: CASSDREPGANVLTF. DNA for the CDR3: TGTGCCAGCAGCGACAGGGAACCTGGGGCCAACGTCCTGACTTTC.

The CDR3 reads CASSFPAKTKHQDRGKRNYGYTF. The CDR3 DNA is TGTGCCAGCAGTTTCCCAGCCAAGACTAAGCACCAGGACAGGGGGAAAAGGAACTATGGCTACACCTTC. The rearrangement uses TRBV27 and TRBJ1-2; 10 bases are a match to TRBD1. The CDR3 contains 23 residues. CDR1 is MNHEY and CDR2 is SMNVEV in the germline V gene (reference sequence). The V and J ends lost 3 bases and 2 bases, in that order; junction bases with no gene match: 27.

The chain links TRBV7-2 to TRBJ1-4; TRBD1 matches 9 bases. With 5 bases clipped from V and 5 bases from J, the junction kept 9 bases outside the gene matches. CDR3 size: 16 residues. Germline V lookup: CDR1 SGHTA, CDR2 FQGNSA. The CDR3 nucleotides read TGTGCCAGCAGCAAACAGTCGACAGGGGGGAATGAAAAACTGTTTTTT. Translation gives CASSKQSTGGNEKLFF.

The V gene is TRBV7-9, the J gene TRBJ2-7; D unresolved. The CDR3 consists of 15 residues. Germline loops: CDR1 SEHNR, CDR2 FQNEAQ (reference sequence). V lost 5 bases, J lost 4 bases, and 18 bases lay in between. CDR3 loop: CASSLLKGSRYEQYV. DNA of the CDR3: TGTGCCAGCAGCCTATTGAAAGGCAGCAGATACGAGCAGTACGTC.

The chain joins TRBV27 to TRBJ2-2, with 12 bases lining up with TRBD2. The trim removed 2 bases at V and 4 bases at J, leaving 2 bases unmatched. CDR1 and CDR2 from the germline V gene are MNHEY and SMNVEV (reference sequence). The CDR3 runs 16 residues. The CDR3 loop reads CASSLLAGGGTGELFF. For the CDR3, the DNA is TGTGCCAGCAGTTTACTAGCGGGGGGGGGCACCGGGGAGCTGTTTTTT.

This chain links TRBV7-2 with TRBJ2-7, with 7 positions matching TRBD1. With 8 bases clipped from V and 3 bases from J, the junction kept 7 bases outside the gene matches. Germline values: CDR1 SGHTA, CDR2 FQGNSA. This CDR3 comprises 13 residues. CDR3 nucleotide sequence: TGTGCCAGCGGCTCCGACAGGGACTACGAGCAGTACTTC. It is translated as CASGSDRDYEQYF. The variable domain in full, with the rest retrieved from reference TRBV7-2 and TRBJ2-7, is GAGVSQSPSNKVTEKGKDVELRCDPISGHTALYWYRQSLGQGLEFLIYFQGNSAPDKSGLPSDRFSAERTGGSVSTLTIQRTQQEDSAVYLCASGSDRDYEQYFGPGTRLTVT.